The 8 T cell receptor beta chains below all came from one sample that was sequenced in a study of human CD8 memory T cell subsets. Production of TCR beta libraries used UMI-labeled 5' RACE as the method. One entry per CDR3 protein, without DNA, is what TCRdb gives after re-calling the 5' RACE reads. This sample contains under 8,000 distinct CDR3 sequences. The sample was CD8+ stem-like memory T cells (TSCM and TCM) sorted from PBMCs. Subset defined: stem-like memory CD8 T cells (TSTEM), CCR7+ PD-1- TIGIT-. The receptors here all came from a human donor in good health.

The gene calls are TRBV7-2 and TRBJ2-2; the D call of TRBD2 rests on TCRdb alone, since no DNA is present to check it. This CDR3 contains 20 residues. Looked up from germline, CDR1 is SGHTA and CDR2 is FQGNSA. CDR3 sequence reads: CASSSGLAGSLRGGTGELFF.

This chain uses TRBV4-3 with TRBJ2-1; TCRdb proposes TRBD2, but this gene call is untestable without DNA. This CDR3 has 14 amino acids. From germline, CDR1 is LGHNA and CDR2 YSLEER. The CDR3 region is CASSQDGGEGEQFF.

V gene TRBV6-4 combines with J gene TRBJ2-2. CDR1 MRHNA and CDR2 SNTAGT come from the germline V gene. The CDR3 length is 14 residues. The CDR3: CASSEDATSGELFF.

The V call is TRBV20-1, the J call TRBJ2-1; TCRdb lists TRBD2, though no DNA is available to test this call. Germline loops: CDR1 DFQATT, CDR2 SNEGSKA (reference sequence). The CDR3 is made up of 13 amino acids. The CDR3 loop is CSVRAGDYNEQFF.

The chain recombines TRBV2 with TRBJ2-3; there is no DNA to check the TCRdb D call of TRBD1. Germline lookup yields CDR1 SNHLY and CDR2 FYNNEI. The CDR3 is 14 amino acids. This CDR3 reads CASSNGQGTDTQYF.

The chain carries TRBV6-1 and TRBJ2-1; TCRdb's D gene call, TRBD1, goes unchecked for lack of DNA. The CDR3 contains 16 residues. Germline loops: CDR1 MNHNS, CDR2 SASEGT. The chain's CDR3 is CASSDVDRGYSSEQFF.

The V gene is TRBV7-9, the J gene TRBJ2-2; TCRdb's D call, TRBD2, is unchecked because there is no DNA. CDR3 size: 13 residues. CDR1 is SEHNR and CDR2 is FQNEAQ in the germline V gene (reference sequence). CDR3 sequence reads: CASSRGESRELFF.

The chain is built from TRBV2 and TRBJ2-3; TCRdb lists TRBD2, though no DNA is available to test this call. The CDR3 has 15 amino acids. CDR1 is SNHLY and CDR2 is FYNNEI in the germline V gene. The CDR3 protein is CASSPQEPLPYTQYF.